This TCR beta chain was found in a study of T cell repertoires in cytomegalovirus infection. Study as a whole: Recently identified HLA-C-restricted and well-studied HLA-B-restricted CMV epitopes were used.

In regard to this clonotype: The antigen is undetermined.

MiXCR was run by TCRdb on the reads, yielding one entry per CDR3 protein. The sample consists of approximately 910,000 distinct CDR3 sequences, 25% to 40% of them appearing once. This TCR derives from a human donor in good health (CMV status not recorded). Some clones in this sample may be carry-over from other donors' samples. The specimen was cultured CD8+ T cells from PBMCs, collected from culture after CMV antigen stimulation.

CDR3 sequence: CASPKGSVRHNEQFF. The CDR3 coding sequence is TGTGCCAGCCCTAAGGGGTCAGTAAGGCACAATGAGCAGTTCTTC. The rearrangement uses TRBV27 and TRBJ2-1, with a tentative D call TRBD1 (5 bases). This CDR3 has 15 residues. Germline values: CDR1 MNHEY, CDR2 SMNVEV (reference sequence). Trimming removed 8 bases at V and 5 bases at J, with 19 bases between.